Each of the 9 T cell receptor beta chains below was sequenced from the same sample in a study of OX40 agonist ivuxolimab in advanced cancers. The repertoire was sequenced with immunoSEQ multiplex PCR; TCRdb's copy has only in-frame clones and lacks some. The table lists 55,000 to 80,000 clones, approximately 81% of them singletons, with 7.9% in the top ten. The sequenced sample was CD4+ or CD8+ T cells sorted from blood, obtained in a trial of the OX40 agonist ivuxolimab. These receptors originate from an adult with an advanced solid tumor such as melanoma, head and neck, liver or kidney cancer.

Points on this clone: The junction differs from germline at one of its ends, possibly a read error. The chain has TRBV6-5 and TRBJ1-6; TRBD1 agrees at 7 bases. The CDR3 is 13 residues long. Germline V lookup: CDR1 MNHEY, CDR2 SVGAGI. In DNA form, the CDR3 reads TGTGCCGGCAGGGGGACGGAAAATTCACCCCTCCACTTT. This encodes CAGRGTENSPLHF.

The chain employs TRBV13 and TRBJ1-1; 7 bases fit TRBD1. V shed 5 bases, J shed 11 bases, and the junction held 11 bases outside the gene matches. The CDR3 consists of 13 residues. Germline lookup yields CDR1 PRHDT and CDR2 FYEKMQ (reference sequence). In DNA, the CDR3 is TGTGCCAGCAGCCTACAATACAGGGGAGAGGCTTTCTTT. Translation gives CASSLQYRGEAFF.

The rearrangement uses TRBV30 and TRBJ1-6, with no clear D. The CDR3 spans 15 residues. V was pared by 3 bases and J by 8 bases, with 17 bases between. Germline values: CDR1 GTSNPN, CDR2 SVGIG (reference sequence). The CDR3 DNA is TGTGCCTGGAGGAAGGGTGCAGCTATATATTCACCCCTCCACTTT. It is translated as CAWRKGAAIYSPLHF.

The chain couples TRBV7-9 to TRBJ1-1; D gene unclear. CDR1 SEHNR and CDR2 FQNEAQ come from the germline V gene (reference sequence). With 5 bases removed from V and 8 bases from J, the gap between germline ends came to 21 bases. This CDR3 comprises 15 residues. CDR3 region: CASSPESGHGTEAFF. Here the CDR3 DNA reads TGTGCCAGCAGCCCGGAGAGCGGGCATGGCACCGAAGCTTTCTTT.

The chain has TRBV11-1 and TRBJ1-1, with D perhaps TRBD1 (5 bases). Trimming removed 0 bases from V and 4 bases from J, with 9 bases in between. CDR1 and CDR2 (germline): SGHAT, FQDESV (reference sequence). CDR3 size: 14 residues. The CDR3 DNA reads as TGTGCCAGCAGCTTAGCGCGGGGCCCCACTGAAGCTTTCTTT. It is translated as CASSLARGPTEAFF.

DNA for the CDR3: TGTGCCAGCAGCCAAGATACAGGTGGATATGGCTACACCTTC. Translation gives CASSQDTGGYGYTF. The rearrangement uses TRBV4-2 and TRBJ1-2, with D tentatively TRBD1 (5 bases). The CDR3 length is 14 residues. Germline loops: CDR1 LGHNA, CDR2 YNFKEQ. V was clipped by 0 bases and J by 5 bases, with 10 bases between them.

The chain uses TRBV2 and TRBJ2-7; tentatively, D is TRBD2 (5 bases). The V and J ends lost 4 bases and 6 bases respectively, with 13 bases between them. The CDR3 covers 13 residues. Germline CDR1 is SNHLY and CDR2 is FYNNEI. This CDR3 reads CASSAALAREQYF. In nucleotides, the CDR3 is TGTGCCAGCAGTGCCGCCCTAGCCCGCGAGCAGTACTTC.

Of note for this clone: Germline is not matched at one junction end, which may reflect a read error. The chain carries TRBV7-7 and TRBJ2-5, with D unresolved. The CDR3 runs 14 residues. CDR1 and CDR2 from the germline V gene are SSHAT and FNYEAQ (reference sequence). As DNA, the CDR3 is TGTGCTAGCAGCCGAGATGCATTGGCGGAGACCCAGTACTTC. Amino acid sequence: CASSRDALAETQYF.

V and J are TRBV30 and TRBJ1-1; D is ambiguous. The V end was cut by 1 base, the J end by 0 bases, with 9 bases between. The CDR3 loop spans 14 amino acids. Looked up from germline, CDR1 is GTSNPN and CDR2 is SVGIG (reference sequence). The CDR3 DNA reads as TGTGCCTGGAGTGCGATTTTGATGAACACTGAAGCTTTCTTT. This translates into CAWSAILMNTEAFF.